This TCR beta chain was captured in a study of Ad26.COV2.S vaccination and SARS-CoV-2 variants. Study-level information: Once or twice, 56 days apart, Ad26.COV2.S was delivered intramuscularly. Study observations and caveats: Breadth, reportedly substantial, characterized the spike-specific CD8+ and CD4+ T cell responses after vaccination.

CDR3 size: 14 residues. The V and J ends lost 5 bases and 7 bases respectively, with 15 bases between them. The V gene's germline CDR1 is SEHNR and CDR2 FQNEAQ (reference sequence). Documented treatment: roughly 18 received Ad26.COV2.S at low or high dose, single or two shots; 5 received placebo; per-sample allocation not given. Day 63 following the first vaccine or placebo injection was when the samples were taken. Sequencing was performed with immunoSEQ multiplex PCR; in TCRdb, only in-frame clones are kept and a portion is missing. The sample holds 380,000 or so clones, about 80% seen once. To note about this clone: Its target is not known.

This TCR came from a person aged 18-65 years who received the Ad26.COV2.S COVID-19 vaccine or a placebo. The rearrangement uses TRBV7-9 and TRBJ2-4; possible D gene TRBD1, 5 bases. Sequenced material: peripheral blood, taken in a trial of Ad26.COV2.S vaccine versus placebo. This chain's CDR3 is CASSPWGHRNIQYF. For the CDR3, the DNA is TGTGCCAGCAGCCCCTGGGGCCATAGGAACATTCAGTACTTC.